This T cell receptor beta chain comes out of a study of vaccination and CD4 T cells after COVID-19. Study as a whole: Across the group, participants received two doses of either BNT162b2 or mRNA-1273 vaccine. Post-COVID samples were collected a median roughly 3 months following diagnosis, spanning 35 to 161.

Regarding time point: late sampling 161 to 241 days after vaccination in three convalescent patients. Treatment specified: approximately nine-day PBMC culture with coronavirus spike peptide pools or control peptides (ViraFEST assay). Comments on this clonotype: Its antigen remains unidentified.

Study findings and constraints: When vaccine-specific clones from convalescent patients were examined, 304 of 307 were spike mono-reactive.

V lost 0 bases and J 2 bases, leaving 4 bases between the germline ends. This CDR3 region has 13 residues. Germline values: CDR1 MNHEY, CDR2 SVGEGT. Researchers used the Oncomine TCR Beta short-read assay to sequence DNA from cultured CD4+ T cells. Using its own MiXCR run on the PCR reads, TCRdb lists one record per CDR3 protein. The data contain 15,000 or so distinct CDR3 sequences, around 50% of them singletons. This sequence joins TRBV6-2 or TRBV6-3 and TRBJ2-5, with D hard to call. The sequence derives from a human donor who had recovered from COVID-19. The specimen comprised CD4+ T cells from blood, cultured in vitro, sampled about 7 months after SARS-CoV-2 vaccination. The CDR3 loop is CASSYSQQETQYF. In DNA, the CDR3 is TGTGCCAGCAGTTACTCCCAGCAAGAGACCCAGTACTTC.